The entry below gives a single T cell receptor (beta chain) sequence along with its context. These data are taken from a study of shared clonotypes between healthy human individuals. Unsorted PBMC DNA was run through sequencing on ten immunoSEQ deep assay plates. TCRdb keeps only in-frame clones here, not all; method: immunoSEQ multiplex PCR. The repertoire has 450,000 to 500,000 clones, 60% to 80% of them found once; the top ten carry more than 10%. The CDR3 loop spans 15 amino acids. CDR1 is MNHNS, CDR2 SASEGT, per germline. V dropped 4 bases and J dropped 0 bases, with 10 bases sitting between them.

The V gene is TRBV6-1, the J gene TRBJ2-1; D is unresolved. The clonotype comes from a woman between 35 and 50 years old in good health. Some clones in this sample may be carry-over from other donors' samples. What was sequenced was PBMCs. CDR3 sequence (DNA): TGTGCCAGCAGTGGAGTTTGGGACTCCTACAATGAGCAGTTCTTC. This codes for CASSGVWDSYNEQFF.